The T cell receptor (beta chain) described here comes from a study of CD8 T cells in ankylosing spondylitis. This clonotype was seen repeatedly, ten times or more. Using its own MiXCR run on the 5' RACE reads, TCRdb lists one record per CDR3 protein. The repertoire holds some 240,000 distinct CDR3 sequences, with around 9.1% as singletons. The CDR3 is 15 residues long. Per the germline V gene, CDR1 is SEHNR and CDR2 is FQNEAQ (reference sequence). Trimming left V 2 bases short and J 1 base short, with 12 bases between. Sequenced sample: blood, either unsorted or a sorted T cell fraction (not recorded which). The rearrangement links TRBV7-9 to TRBJ2-7; tentative D call: TRBD1 (6 bases). This clonotype originated in a male donor with ankylosing spondylitis or in good health (not recorded which). The DNA for the CDR3 is TGTGCCAGCAGCTTATGGGACATGCGATCCTACGAGCAGTACTTC. It encodes CASSLWDMRSYEQYF.